The present TCR beta chain was sequenced within a study of control samples from healthy donors and cancer patients. The protocol was immunoSEQ multiplex PCR, while the TCRdb copy is restricted to in-frame clones and leaves out a portion. The table shows some 40,000 clones, with 65% to 85% occurring only once. CDR3 length: 15 residues. V shed 5 bases and J 5 bases; nucleotides not matched to a gene: 6. Germline V CDR1 and CDR2: SGDLS, YYNGEE. This clone has only one observation. The chain links TRBV9 to TRBJ2-2; 10 bases are shared with TRBD1. The TCR comes from a woman aged 55-69 years with lung cancer. Material: PBMCs. This chain's CDR3 is CASSGQGVNTGELFF. In nucleotides, the CDR3 is TGTGCCAGCAGTGGACAGGGGGTCAATACCGGGGAGCTGTTTTTT.